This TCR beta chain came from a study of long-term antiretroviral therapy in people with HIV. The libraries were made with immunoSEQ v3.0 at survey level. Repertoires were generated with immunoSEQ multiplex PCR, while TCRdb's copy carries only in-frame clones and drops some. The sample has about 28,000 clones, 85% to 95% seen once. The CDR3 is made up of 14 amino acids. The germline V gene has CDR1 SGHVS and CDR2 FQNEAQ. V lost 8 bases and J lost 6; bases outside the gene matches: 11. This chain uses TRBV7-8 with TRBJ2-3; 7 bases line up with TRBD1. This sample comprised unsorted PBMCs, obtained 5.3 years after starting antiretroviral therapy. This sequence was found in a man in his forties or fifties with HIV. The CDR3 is CASQYKDRVDTQYF. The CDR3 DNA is TGTGCCAGCCAATACAAAGACAGGGTTGATACGCAGTATTTT.